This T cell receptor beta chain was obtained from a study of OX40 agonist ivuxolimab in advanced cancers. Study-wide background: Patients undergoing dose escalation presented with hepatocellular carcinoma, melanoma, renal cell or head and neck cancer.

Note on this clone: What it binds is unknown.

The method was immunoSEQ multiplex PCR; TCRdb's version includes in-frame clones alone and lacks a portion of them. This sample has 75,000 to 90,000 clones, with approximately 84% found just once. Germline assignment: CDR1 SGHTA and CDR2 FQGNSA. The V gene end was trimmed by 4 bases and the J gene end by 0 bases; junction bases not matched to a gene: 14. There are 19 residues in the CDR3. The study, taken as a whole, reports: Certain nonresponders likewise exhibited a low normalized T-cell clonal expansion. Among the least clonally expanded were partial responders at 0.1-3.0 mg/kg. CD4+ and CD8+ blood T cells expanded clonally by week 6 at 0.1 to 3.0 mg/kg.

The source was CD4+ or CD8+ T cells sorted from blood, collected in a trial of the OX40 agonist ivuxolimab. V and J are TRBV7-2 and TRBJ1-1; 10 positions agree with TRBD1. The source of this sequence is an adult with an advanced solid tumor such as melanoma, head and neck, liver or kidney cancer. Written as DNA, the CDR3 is TGTGCCAGCAGCTCGGGACAGGGGTCTTATAAGGGGTTGAACACTGAAGCTTTCTTT. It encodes CASSSGQGSYKGLNTEAFF.